These 26 T cell receptor beta chains were all obtained from the same sample, sequenced in a study of T cell clonality in common variable immunodeficiency. Study-level results: Reportedly, TCR beta sequences from common variable immunodeficiency showed fewer deletions and N-nucleotide insertions.

Sequenced by immunoSEQ multiplex PCR; TCRdb stores in-frame clones only, minus some. The profile covers some 34,000 clones, none occurring a single time. Their specific antigens are unknown. Material: peripheral blood mononuclear cells. These receptors were taken from a human donor with common variable immunodeficiency.

Turning to this clone: From the germline J gene comes the end of the CDR3, since the read stops 3 residues before it. The rearrangement links TRBV20-1 to TRBJ1-2; perhaps TRBD1 as D (6 bases). CDR1 DFQATT and CDR2 SNEGSKA come from the germline V gene (reference sequence). The CDR3 consists of 14 residues. The V end lost 1 base, the J end lost 6 bases, and 15 bases lay between the germline ends. The DNA read from the CDR3 is TGCAGTGCTAGAGGGCTCCGGACAGTTAATGGC. This translates into CSARGLRTVNG. The whole CDR3 protein reads CSARGLRTVNGYTF.

This clone occurred many times. The read comes to an end 3 residues before the CDR3 does, leaving the germline J gene to fill in the end. J is TRBJ2-1 and V is TRBV4-2, with TRBD2 matching over 11 bases. Germline V gene data show CDR1 as LGHNA and CDR2 as YNFKEQ. Trimming removed 0 bases from V and 7 bases from J; junction bases left unmatched: 5. There are 16 residues in the CDR3. CDR3: CASSQDLLAGGNEQFF. Partial CDR3 DNA: TGTGCCAGCAGCCAAGATCTGCTAGCGGGAGGAAATGAG.

This clone was seen ten or more times. The CDR3 is cut off 3 residues early in the read; its end comes from the germline J gene. The chain combines TRBV5-6 with TRBJ1-2; D not certain. This CDR3 comprises 14 residues. Per the germline V gene, CDR1 is SGHDT and CDR2 is YYEEEE. V was trimmed by 0 bases and J by 7 bases, leaving 13 bases between them. The CDR3 is CASSLEARTVGYTF. The covered CDR3 bases are TGTGCCAGCAGCTTGGAGGCGCGGACTGTTGGC.

Only a few counts were recorded for this clone. CDR3 region: CASSPDRKNTEAFF. The CDR3 DNA, read in part, is TGTGCCAGCTCACCAGACAGGAAAAACACTGAA. The chain links TRBV18 to TRBJ1-1; the D gene is possibly TRBD1 (6 bases). The read ends 3 residues before the CDR3 terminus; that terminus is restored from the germline J gene. The germline V and J ends were trimmed by 2 bases and 2 bases, with 9 bases remaining between them. Per germline, CDR1 KGHSH and CDR2 LQKENI. The CDR3 contains 14 residues.

As for this clone: The read ends 3 residues early relative to the CDR3; the germline J gene fills the gap. The J gene is TRBJ2-5, the V gene TRBV19; D call uncertain. V lost 1 base and J lost 2, with 11 bases in between. The CDR3 totals 15 residues. The germline CDR1 and CDR2 sequences are LNHDA and SQIVND (reference sequence). CDR3 residues: CASSIVPGPQETQYF. Incomplete CDR3 DNA: TGTGCCAGTAGTATAGTCCCAGGCCCGCAAGAGACC.

This clone was recorded at least ten times. The CDR3: CASSYRDSYQPQHF. CDR3 DNA (partial): TGTGCCAGCAGTTACAGGGACAGCTATCAGCCC. The V gene is TRBV6-2 or TRBV6-3, the J gene TRBJ1-5; TRBD1 matches at 7 bases. The read finishes 3 residues shy of the CDR3 end, and the germline J gene is used to complete it. Germline trimming cut 2 bases from V and 5 bases from J; bases unmatched to any gene: 3. Germline lookup yields CDR1 MNHEY and CDR2 SVGEGT. The CDR3 sequence is 14 residues long.

In the case of this clone: The read gets to within 3 residues of the CDR3 end, and the germline J gene fills in the rest. The chain couples TRBV2 to TRBJ2-3; D not certain. The V and J ends lost 7 bases and 6 bases respectively, with 11 bases between them. In germline, CDR1 is SNHLY, CDR2 FYNNEI. The CDR3 contains 12 residues. CDR3 DNA, as far as it was read: TGTGCCAGCACGCGGAAGGCGGATACG. The encoded protein is CASTRKADT. The whole CDR3 is CASTRKADTQYF. The complete variable domain, with remaining parts taken from reference TRBV2 and TRBJ2-3, reads EPEVTQTPSHQVTQMGQEVILRCVPISNHLYFYWYRQILGQKVEFLVSFYNNEISEKSEIFDDQFSVERPDGSNFTLKIRSTKLEDSAMYFCASTRKADTQYFGPGTRLTVL.

Relative to its sample, this clone is medium-sized. Read sequence stops 3 residues before the CDR3 end, and the germline J gene provides the missing end. V and J are TRBV20-1 and TRBJ2-7, with 11 bases matching TRBD2. The V gene's germline CDR1 is DFQATT and CDR2 SNEGSKA (reference sequence). V shed 3 bases, J shed 2 bases, and the junction held 9 bases outside the gene matches. The CDR3 runs 16 residues. Partial CDR3 DNA: TGCAGTGCTAGCAAGACTAGCGGGATCCCAACCTACGAG. Protein sequence: CSASKTSGIPTYE. The whole CDR3 protein reads CSASKTSGIPTYEQYF.

This clone was seen at least ten times. Read data end 3 residues before the CDR3 end; the end is taken from the germline J gene. V is TRBV7-6 and J is TRBJ2-3; 9 bases agree with TRBD2. J was trimmed by 2 bases and V by 5 bases; bases with no gene match: 5. CDR1 and CDR2 (germline): SGHVS, FNYEAQ. This CDR3 is built from 15 residues. The CDR3 sequence is CASSRAGGNTDTQYF. CDR3 bases read: TGTGCCAGCAGCCGAGCGGGAGGAAACACAGATACG.

In this sample, this clone turned up many times. The DNA ends 3 residues before the CDR3 does, and the rest of the CDR3 is filled in from the germline J gene. The rearrangement uses TRBV9 and TRBJ2-5, with D unresolved. The V end was cut by 4 bases, the J end by 4 bases, with 8 bases between. From germline, CDR1 is SGDLS and CDR2 YYNGEE. The CDR3 spans 12 residues. The DNA read from the CDR3 is TGTGCCAGCAGCAAAGAACTAGAGACC. The encoded protein is CASSKELET. The entire CDR3 is CASSKELETQYF.

This clone was found many times. Read sequence stops 3 residues before the CDR3 end, and the germline J gene provides the missing end. The rearrangement joins TRBV4-2 to TRBJ2-3; 12 bases line up with TRBD2. The trim removed 0 bases at V and 3 bases at J, leaving 7 bases unmatched. Germline CDR1 LGHNA, CDR2 YNFKEQ. There are 18 residues in the CDR3. The CDR3 bases that were read are TGTGCCAGCAGCCAAGATGGACTAGCGGGGACCATAACAGATACG. Residues: CASSQDGLAGTITDT. The whole CDR3 protein is CASSQDGLAGTITDTQYF.

The sample holds many counts of this clone. The sequence runs out 3 residues before the end of the CDR3; the remainder is reconstructed from the germline J gene. The rearrangement links TRBV19 to TRBJ2-7; D unclear. V lost 3 bases to trimming and J lost 3 bases, with 3 bases between them. Germline lookup yields CDR1 LNHDA and CDR2 SQIVND (reference sequence). CDR3 size: 11 residues. The CDR3 spells CASSIGYEQYF. The sequenced part of the CDR3 DNA is TGTGCCAGTAGTATCGGCTACGAG.

This clone has a count of ten or more. The CDR3 end falls 3 residues outside the read, so it is completed with the germline J gene. This rearrangement joins TRBV5-1 to TRBJ2-3; 8 nucleotides agree with TRBD2. V gave up 4 bases and J gave up 7 bases; unmatched junction bases: 14. CDR1 is SGHRS and CDR2 is YFSETQ in the germline V gene. The CDR3 consists of 16 residues. The CDR3 loop reads CASSPQASGSGNTQYF. The CDR3 DNA, read in part, is TGCGCCAGCAGCCCCCAGGCCAGCGGGAGTGGAAATACG. Full variable domain (rest looked up from reference TRBV5-1 and TRBJ2-3): KAGVTQTPRYLIKTRGQQVTLSCSPISGHRSVSWYQQTPGQGLQFLFEYFSETQRNKGNFPGRFSGRQFSNSRSEMNVSTLELGDSALYLCASSPQASGSGNTQYFGPGTRLTVL.

This clone turned up a few times. With the read ending 3 residues before the CDR3 end, the germline J gene is used to fill in that end. V and J are TRBV6-2 or TRBV6-3 and TRBJ1-5; D is perhaps TRBD1 (6 bases). V lost 1 base and J lost 4, with 11 bases in between. The CDR3 covers 15 residues. CDR1 MNHEY and CDR2 SVGEGT come from the germline V gene. The CDR3: CASSYWAGVNQPQHF. The DNA read from the CDR3 is TGTGCCAGCAGTTACTGGGCAGGGGTAAATCAGCCC.

About this clone: The read ends 3 residues before the CDR3 terminus; that terminus is restored from the germline J gene. This rearrangement joins TRBV19 to TRBJ1-1, with a weak D call TRBD1 (6 bases). The CDR3 is 14 amino acids. In germline, CDR1 is LNHDA, CDR2 SQIVND (reference sequence). V was cut by 3 bases and J by 0 bases, with 8 bases left in between. The CDR3 bases that were read are TGTGCCAGTAGTATGGGGGCCCTGAACACTGAA. Translating gives CASSMGALNTE. The CDR3, in full, reads CASSMGALNTEAFF.

Many counts were recorded for this clone. The CDR3 extends 3 residues past the end of the read, so its final part is completed from the germline J gene. The chain joins TRBV9 to TRBJ2-7; TRBD2 matches at 11 bases. Germline CDR1 is SGDLS and CDR2 is YYNGEE. J gave up 2 bases and V 5 bases, and 6 bases lay outside the gene matches. This CDR3 region has 15 residues. The part of the CDR3 DNA that was read is TGTGCCAGCAGTTTAGCGGGAGGGCCCGCCTACGAG. Amino acids: CASSLAGGPAYE. In full, the CDR3 is CASSLAGGPAYEQYF.

Worth noting for this clone: The read terminates 3 residues ahead of where the CDR3 ends, so the germline J gene completes it. The rearrangement uses TRBV11-3 and TRBJ2-1, with TRBD2 as a possible D gene (6 bases). The V end lost 2 bases, the J end lost 8 bases, and 16 bases lay between the germline ends. CDR1 and CDR2 (germline): SGHNT, YENEEA. CDR3 size: 15 residues. Partial CDR3 DNA: TGTGCCAGCAGCTTATTAGTGGGACTTCCTGATGAG. It translates to CASSLLVGLPDE. The whole CDR3 sequence reads CASSLLVGLPDEQFF.

This clone was seen at least ten times. The read comes to an end 3 residues before the CDR3 does, leaving the germline J gene to fill in the end. The chain has TRBV7-9 and TRBJ1-6, with unresolved D. CDR3 length: 13 amino acids. Trimming removed 5 bases at V and 8 bases at J, with 10 bases between. The V gene's germline CDR1 is SEHNR and CDR2 FQNEAQ (reference sequence). The part of the CDR3 DNA that was read is TGTGCCAGCAGCGCCGACGGGGATTCACCC. Translation gives CASSADGDSP. From start to end, the CDR3 is CASSADGDSPLHF.

The part of the CDR3 DNA that was read is TGTGCCAGCAAGGGGTTTGGACTACCGAGCTACGAG. This sequence encodes CASKGFGLPSYE. The entire CDR3 is CASKGFGLPSYEQYF. The V call is TRBV7-8, the J call TRBJ2-7; D is possibly TRBD2 (6 bases). Read sequence stops 3 residues before the CDR3 end, and the germline J gene provides the missing end. The CDR3 runs to 15 residues. V dropped 7 bases and J dropped 3 bases, with 19 bases sitting between them. Looked up from germline, CDR1 is SGHVS and CDR2 is FQNEAQ. Full variable domain (outside the CDR3, taken from reference TRBV7-8 and TRBJ2-7): GAGVSQSPRYKVAKRGQDVALRCDPISGHVSLFWYQQALGQGPEFLTYFQNEAQLDKSGLPSDRFFAERPEGSVSTLKIQRTQQEDSAVYLCASKGFGLPSYEQYFGPGTRLTVT.

This clone was counted only a few times. The read terminates 3 residues ahead of where the CDR3 ends, so the germline J gene completes it. The rearrangement uses TRBV5-1 and TRBJ2-1; 9 bases line up with TRBD2. Germline trimming cut 4 bases from V and 9 bases from J; bases unmatched to any gene: 11. Per germline, CDR1 SGHRS and CDR2 YFSETQ. The CDR3 loop spans 15 amino acids. This chain's CDR3 is CASSLLAGVGSEQFF. The part of the CDR3 DNA that was read is TGCGCCAGCAGCCTCTTAGCGGGAGTCGGAAGTGAG.

This clone has a count of ten or more. From the germline J gene comes the end of the CDR3, since the read stops 3 residues before it. The chain links TRBV27 to TRBJ1-2; 7 nucleotides match TRBD1. This CDR3 region has 16 residues. The trim removed 3 bases at V and 4 bases at J, leaving 11 bases unmatched. Germline loops: CDR1 MNHEY, CDR2 SMNVEV (reference sequence). The CDR3 protein is CASSLTTTGNPYGYTF. CDR3 bases read: TGTGCCAGCAGTTTGACTACGACAGGGAACCCCTATGGC.

As to this clone: The read comes to an end 3 residues before the CDR3 does, leaving the germline J gene to fill in the end. V and J are TRBV11-2 and TRBJ2-5; D possibly corresponds to TRBD2 (6 bases). The CDR3 sequence is 15 residues long. The V gene's germline CDR1 is SGHAT and CDR2 FQNNGV. The V gene lost 4 bases and the J gene lost 2 bases, with 14 bases spanning the gap. CDR3 region: CASSSNPSAQETQYF. The CDR3 bases that were read are TGTGCCAGCAGCTCCAACCCTAGCGCGCAAGAGACC. The full variable domain, its missing parts supplied by reference TRBV11-2 and TRBJ2-5, is EAGVAQSPRYKIIEKRQSVAFWCNPISGHATLYWYQQILGQGPKLLIQFQNNGVVDDSQLPKDRFSAERLKGVDSTLKIQPAKLEDSAVYLCASSSNPSAQETQYFGPGTRLLVL.

This clone has ten or more counts. With the read ending 3 residues before the CDR3 end, the germline J gene is used to fill in that end. The gene calls are TRBV5-6 and TRBJ2-7; perhaps TRBD1 as D (5 bases). The CDR3 has 14 amino acids. Per germline, CDR1 SGHDT and CDR2 YYEEEE. V lost 1 base to trimming and J lost 0 bases, with 8 bases between them. The CDR3 is CASSLPQGSYEQYF. CDR3 DNA, as far as it was read: TGTGCCAGCAGCTTGCCCCAGGGCTCCTACGAG.

This clone ranks as medium-sized. The CDR3 end is not reached by the read, which stops 3 residues before it; the germline J gene fills it in. The rearrangement joins TRBV28 to TRBJ1-4, with D perhaps matching TRBD1 (6 bases). The germline V and J ends were trimmed by 6 bases and 4 bases, with 12 bases remaining between them. The germline V gene encodes CDR1 MDHEN and CDR2 SYDVKM. The CDR3 spans 14 residues. The CDR3: CASRSGAFNEKLFF. Incomplete CDR3 DNA: TGTGCCAGCAGGTCAGGGGCTTTTAATGAAAAA.

This clone was recorded many times. The read is 3 residues too short to cover the CDR3 end, so that end is filled in from the germline J gene. The rearrangement links TRBV19 to TRBJ2-3, with TRBD1 identical over 12 bases. CDR1 and CDR2 from the germline V gene are LNHDA and SQIVND (reference sequence). The CDR3 loop spans 15 amino acids. V trimming: 7 bases; J trimming: 8 bases; junction bases outside the gene matches: 10. The CDR3 sequence: CASTGRDRGPGTQYF. Incomplete CDR3 DNA: TGTGCCAGTACCGGCCGGGACAGGGGGCCCGGTACG.

At least ten counts were recorded for this clone. Coverage ceases 3 residues before the CDR3 finishes, and the germline J gene fills in the end. V and J are TRBV11-2 and TRBJ1-2; 7 positions match TRBD1. The CDR3 runs 13 residues. Germline V gene lookup returns CDR1 SGHAT and CDR2 FQNNGV. CDR3 DNA (partial): TGTGCCAGCAGCTTAAAGGGGGCGCCCGGC. Translation: CASSLKGAPG. The whole CDR3 sequence reads CASSLKGAPGYTF.